Below, one TCR beta chain is given with its context. This sample is drawn from a study of CD8 T cells in Susac syndrome. Roughly 0.45 to 1 ug RNA was reverse transcribed with random hexamers. Amplification of TCR beta CDR3 spanned 54 Vbeta and 13 Jbeta via immunoSEQ multiplex PCR. TCRdb used MiXCR to reprocess the immunoSEQ multiplex PCR reads, holding one entry per CDR3 protein. The sample has 150,000 to 200,000 distinct CDR3 sequences, about 93% seen once. The authors sequenced TCR beta from blood CD8+ and CD4+ T cells. The multiple sclerosis controls were treatment-naive patients, and their relapsing-remitting disease was stable or active. Purification of the CD8+ and CD4+ T cells relied on negative isolation, and TEMRA cells underwent FACS enrichment. After removal of 4 bases from V and 5 bases from J, the junction contained 5 bases not matched to a gene. This CDR3 spans 16 amino acids. Germline loops: CDR1 LGHDT, CDR2 YNNKEL (reference sequence).

The chain uses TRBV3-1 and TRBJ2-5; 15 nucleotides agree with TRBD2. The sample was CD4+ T cells from PBMCs. The clonotype comes from a human donor with multiple sclerosis. The CDR3 is CASSLGLAGGLETQYF. The CDR3 DNA reads as TGTGCCAGCAGCCTTGGACTAGCGGGGGGGCTGGAGACCCAGTACTTC.